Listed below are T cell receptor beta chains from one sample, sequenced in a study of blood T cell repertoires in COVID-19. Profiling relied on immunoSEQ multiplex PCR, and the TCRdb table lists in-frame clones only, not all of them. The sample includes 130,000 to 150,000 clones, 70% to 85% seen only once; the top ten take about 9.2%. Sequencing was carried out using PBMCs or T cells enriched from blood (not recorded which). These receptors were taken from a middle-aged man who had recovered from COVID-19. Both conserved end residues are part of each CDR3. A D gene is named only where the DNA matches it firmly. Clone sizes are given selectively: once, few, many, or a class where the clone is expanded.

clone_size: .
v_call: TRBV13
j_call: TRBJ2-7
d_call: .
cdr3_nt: TGTGCCAGCAGCTTAGGCACTGACGGGGCCTACGAGCAGTACTTC
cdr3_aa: CASSLGTDGAYEQYF

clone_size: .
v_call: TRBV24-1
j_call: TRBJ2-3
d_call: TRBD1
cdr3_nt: TGTGCCACCAGTGATCCGTCCGGACAGGGGACAGATACGCAGTATTTT
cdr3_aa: CATSDPSGQGTDTQYF

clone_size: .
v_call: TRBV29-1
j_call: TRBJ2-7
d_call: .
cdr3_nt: TGCAGCGTTGAGCGTGCGGGCTACGAGCAGTACTTC
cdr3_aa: CSVERAGYEQYF

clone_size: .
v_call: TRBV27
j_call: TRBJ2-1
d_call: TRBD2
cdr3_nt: TGTGCCGCTCAAAGTGGACTAGCGGGGGACAATGAGCAGTTCTTC
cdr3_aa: CAAQSGLAGDNEQFF

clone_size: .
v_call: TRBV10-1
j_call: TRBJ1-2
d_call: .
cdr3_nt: TGCGCCAGCAGTGAGTTTAGGGGTGATGGCTACACCTTC
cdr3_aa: CASSEFRGDGYTF

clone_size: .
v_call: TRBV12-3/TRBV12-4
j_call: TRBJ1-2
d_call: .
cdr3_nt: TGTGCCAGCAGCTTGAGAGGAGATGGCTACACCTTC
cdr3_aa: CASSLRGDGYTF

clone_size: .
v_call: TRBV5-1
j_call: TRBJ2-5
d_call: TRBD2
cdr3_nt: TGCGCCAGCAGCTTGTATGGGCTAGCGGAGCTGTACCAAGAGACCCAGTACTTC
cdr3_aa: CASSLYGLAELYQETQYF

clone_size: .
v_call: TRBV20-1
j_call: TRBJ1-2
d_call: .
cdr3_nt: TGCAGTGCTCGGGGTCCGTATGGCTACACCTTC
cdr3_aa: CSARGPYGYTF

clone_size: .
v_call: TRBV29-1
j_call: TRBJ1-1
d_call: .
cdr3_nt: TGCAACTGTCGCGCACAGGGTAACACTGAAGCTTTCTTT
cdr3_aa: CNCRAQGNTEAFF

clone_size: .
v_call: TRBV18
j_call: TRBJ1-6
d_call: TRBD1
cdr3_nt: TGTGCCAGCTCCAAATCGGACAGGAGCTCCTATAATTCACCCCTCCACTTT
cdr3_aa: CASSKSDRSSYNSPLHF

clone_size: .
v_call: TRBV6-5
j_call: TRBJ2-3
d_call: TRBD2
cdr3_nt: TGTGCCAGCAGGGCGGGGGGCCTCTCTTCACATACGCAGTATTTT
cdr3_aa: CASRAGGLSSHTQYF

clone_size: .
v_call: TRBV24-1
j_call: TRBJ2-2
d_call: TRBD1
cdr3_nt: TGTGCCACCAGTGATCGTCCGGGACAGGGGAATATCGGGGAGCTGTTTTTT
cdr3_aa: CATSDRPGQGNIGELFF

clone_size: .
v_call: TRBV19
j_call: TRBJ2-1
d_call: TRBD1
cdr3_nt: TGTGCCAGTAGCCCAATTGACAGGGGGTTAAACAATGAGCAGTTCTTC
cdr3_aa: CASSPIDRGLNNEQFF

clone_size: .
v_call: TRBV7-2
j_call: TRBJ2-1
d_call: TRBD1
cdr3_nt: TGTGCCAGCAGCCCGCCGGGACAGGGGAGAAATGAGCAGTTCTTC
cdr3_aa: CASSPPGQGRNEQFF

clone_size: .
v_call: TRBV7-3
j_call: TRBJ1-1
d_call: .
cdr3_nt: TGTGCCAGCAGCCCGGGGATAGGGGGTACGATCGAGAGGACTGAAGCTTTCTTT
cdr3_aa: CASSPGIGGTIERTEAFF

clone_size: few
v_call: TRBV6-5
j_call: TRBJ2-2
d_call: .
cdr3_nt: TGTGCCAGCAGTCCCCAATGGAACACCGGGGAGCTGTTTTTT
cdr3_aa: CASSPQWNTGELFF

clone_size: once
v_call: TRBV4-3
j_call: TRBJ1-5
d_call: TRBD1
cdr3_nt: TGCGCCAGCAGCCAAGAACCCAGGGGGCTGAATCAGCCCCAGCATTTT
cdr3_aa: CASSQEPRGLNQPQHF

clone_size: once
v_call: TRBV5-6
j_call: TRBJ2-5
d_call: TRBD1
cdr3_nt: TGTGCCAGCAGCAGAACTACAGGGGTCCAAGAGACCCAGTACTTC
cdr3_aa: CASSRTTGVQETQYF

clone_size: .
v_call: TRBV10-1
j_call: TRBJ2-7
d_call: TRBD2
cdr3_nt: TGCGCCAGCAGGCCGGGGGGGCATCCTTCCTACGAGCAGTACTTC
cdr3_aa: CASRPGGHPSYEQYF

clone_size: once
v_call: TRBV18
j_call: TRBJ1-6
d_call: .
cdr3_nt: TGTGCCAGCTCACAAAGCAGGGTGGGGGGATCACCCCTCCACTTT
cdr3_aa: CASSQSRVGGSPLHF

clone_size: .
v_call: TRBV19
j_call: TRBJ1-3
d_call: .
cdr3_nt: TGTGCCAGTAAAATGGACGGGAGCTCTGGAAACACCATATATTTT
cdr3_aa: CASKMDGSSGNTIYF

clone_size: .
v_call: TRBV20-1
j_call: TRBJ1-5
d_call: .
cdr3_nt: TGCAGTGCTAGTCCGGTCCTCGATAGCAATCAGCCCCAGCATTTT
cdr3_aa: CSASPVLDSNQPQHF

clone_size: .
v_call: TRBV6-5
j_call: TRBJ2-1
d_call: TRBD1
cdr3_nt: TGTGCCAGCAGTTGGACAGGGAACGATGAGCAGTTCTTC
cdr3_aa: CASSWTGNDEQFF

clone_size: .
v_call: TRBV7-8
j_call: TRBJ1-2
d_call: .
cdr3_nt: TGTGCCAGCAGCTTATCGGGGTGGAGTGGCTACACCTTC
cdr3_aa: CASSLSGWSGYTF

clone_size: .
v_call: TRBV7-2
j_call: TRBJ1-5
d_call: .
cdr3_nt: TGTGCCAGCAGTGAACAGGCGATTAGCAATCAGCCCCAGCATTTT
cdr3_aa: CASSEQAISNQPQHF

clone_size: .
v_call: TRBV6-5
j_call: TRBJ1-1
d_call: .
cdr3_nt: TGTGCCAGCAGTTACCAGGGGGAAGCTTTCTTT
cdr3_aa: CASSYQGEAFF

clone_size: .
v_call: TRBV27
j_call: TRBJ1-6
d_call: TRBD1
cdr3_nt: TGTGCCAGCAGTTGGACAGGGGGCAATTCACCCCTCCACTTT
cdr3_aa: CASSWTGGNSPLHF

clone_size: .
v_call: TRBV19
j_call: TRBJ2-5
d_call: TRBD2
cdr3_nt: TGTGCCAGTAGTAAAGGGACTAGCGGGGGGGCAGAGACCCAGTACTTC
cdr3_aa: CASSKGTSGGAETQYF

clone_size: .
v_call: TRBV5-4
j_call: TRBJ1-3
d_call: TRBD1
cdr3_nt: TGTGCCAGCAGCTTGGGCGGGGACAGGGCTGGAAACACCATATATTTT
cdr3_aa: CASSLGGDRAGNTIYF

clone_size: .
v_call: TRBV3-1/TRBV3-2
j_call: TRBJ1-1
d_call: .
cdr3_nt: TGTGCCAGCAGCCAGCCGATGCGGACTGAAGCTTTCTTT
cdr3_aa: CASSQPMRTEAFF

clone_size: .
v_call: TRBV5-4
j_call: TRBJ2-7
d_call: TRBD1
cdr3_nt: TGTGCCAGCAGCCTGGGTGGACAGGGGGACTACGAGCAGTACTTC
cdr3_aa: CASSLGGQGDYEQYF

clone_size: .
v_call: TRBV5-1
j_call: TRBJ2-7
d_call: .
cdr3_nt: TGCGCCAGCAGCTTGAGGTCAGACTTAGACGAGCAGTACTTC
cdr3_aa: CASSLRSDLDEQYF

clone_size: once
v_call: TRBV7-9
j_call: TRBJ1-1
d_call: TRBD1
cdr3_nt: TGTGCCAGCAGCCGGGGACAGGTGAACACTGAAGCTTTCTTT
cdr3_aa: CASSRGQVNTEAFF

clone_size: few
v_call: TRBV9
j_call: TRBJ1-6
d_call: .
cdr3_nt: TGTGCCAGCAGCGCGCCCCAAGCTCGCTCACCCCTCCACTTT
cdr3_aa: CASSAPQARSPLHF

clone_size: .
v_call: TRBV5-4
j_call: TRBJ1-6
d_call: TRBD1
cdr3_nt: TGTGCCAGTCGACAGGGACGGGATTCACCCCTCCACTTT
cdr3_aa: CASRQGRDSPLHF

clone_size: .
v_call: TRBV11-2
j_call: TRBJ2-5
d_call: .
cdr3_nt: TGTGCCAGCAGCTTGCTTGGACTACCCCAAGAGACCCAGTACTTC
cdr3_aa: CASSLLGLPQETQYF

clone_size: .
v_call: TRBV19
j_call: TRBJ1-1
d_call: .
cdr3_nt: TGTGCCAGTAGCTATACAGTGAACACTGAAGCTTTCTTT
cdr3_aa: CASSYTVNTEAFF

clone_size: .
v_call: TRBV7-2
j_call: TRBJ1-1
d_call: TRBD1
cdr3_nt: TGTGCCAGCAGCTTAGTGTTTGCAGGGGGCGCTGAAGCTTTCTTT
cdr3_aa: CASSLVFAGGAEAFF

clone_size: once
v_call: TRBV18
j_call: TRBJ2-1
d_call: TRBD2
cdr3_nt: TGTGCCAGCTCACCGTTGGCTAGCGGGGGGAGTGGCGAGCAGTTCTTC
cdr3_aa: CASSPLASGGSGEQFF

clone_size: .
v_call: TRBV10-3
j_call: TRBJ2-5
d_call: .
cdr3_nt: TGTGCCACTGGGAGTACCCAAGAGACCCAGTACTTC
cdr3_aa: CATGSTQETQYF

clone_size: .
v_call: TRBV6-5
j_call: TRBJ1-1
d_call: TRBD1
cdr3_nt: TGTGCCACCTGGGACAGGGGGGGTAGCACTGAAGCTTTCTTT
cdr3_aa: CATWDRGGSTEAFF

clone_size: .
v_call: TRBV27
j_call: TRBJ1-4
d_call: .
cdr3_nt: TGTGCCAGCAGTTCAAACAGGGATGTAGGTGAAAAACTGTTTTTT
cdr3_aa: CASSSNRDVGEKLFF

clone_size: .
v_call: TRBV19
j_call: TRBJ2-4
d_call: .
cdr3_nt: TGTGCCAGTAGTATCCAGGCTCATCCCATTCAGTACTTC
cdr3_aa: CASSIQAHPIQYF

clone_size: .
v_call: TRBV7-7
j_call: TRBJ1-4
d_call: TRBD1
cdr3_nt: TGTGCTAGCAGCTTAGGCCGGACAGGGGGCGGTGAAAAACTGTTTTTT
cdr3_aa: CASSLGRTGGGEKLFF

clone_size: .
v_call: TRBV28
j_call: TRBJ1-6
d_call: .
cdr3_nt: TGTGCCAGCACGCCCCGGGGTCAGGTCGGCCGGTCACCCCTCCACTTT
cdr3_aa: CASTPRGQVGRSPLHF

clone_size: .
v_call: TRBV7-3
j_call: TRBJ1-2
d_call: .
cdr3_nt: TGTGCCAGCAGCCAGGCAGGGGACTATGGCTACACCTTC
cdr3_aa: CASSQAGDYGYTF